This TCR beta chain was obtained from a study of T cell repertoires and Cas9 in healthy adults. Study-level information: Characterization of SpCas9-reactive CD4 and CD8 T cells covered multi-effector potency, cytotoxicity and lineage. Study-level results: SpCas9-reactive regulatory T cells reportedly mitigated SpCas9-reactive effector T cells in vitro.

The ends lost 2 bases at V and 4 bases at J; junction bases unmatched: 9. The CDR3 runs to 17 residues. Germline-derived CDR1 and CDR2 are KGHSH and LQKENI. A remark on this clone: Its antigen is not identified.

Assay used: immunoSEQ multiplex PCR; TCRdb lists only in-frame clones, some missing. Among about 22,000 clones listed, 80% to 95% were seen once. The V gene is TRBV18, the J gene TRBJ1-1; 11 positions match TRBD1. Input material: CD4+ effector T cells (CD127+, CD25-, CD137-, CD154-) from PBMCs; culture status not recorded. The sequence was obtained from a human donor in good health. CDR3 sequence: CASSPTTGTGGSTEAFF. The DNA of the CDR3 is TGTGCCAGCTCACCAACAACCGGGACAGGGGGTAGCACTGAAGCTTTCTTT. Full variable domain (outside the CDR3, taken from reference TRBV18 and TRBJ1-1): NAGVMQNPRHLVRRRGQEARLRCSPMKGHSHVYWYRQLPEEGLKFMVYLQKENIIDESGMPKERFSAEFPKEGPSILRIQQVVRGDSAAYFCASSPTTGTGGSTEAFFGQGTRLTVV.